This T cell receptor (beta chain) was retrieved from a study of T cell repertoires in cytomegalovirus infection. Study outcomes and limitations: Frequencies of public TCR beta families were cumulated, and this identified carriers of CMV plus the relevant HLA. Clonotype analysis showed dominance of the ex vivo response by HLA-C-restricted CMV-specific TCR beta clonotypes.

Germline V gives CDR1 SGHRS, CDR2 YFSETQ. The CDR3 covers 12 residues. From the reads, TCRdb called clonotypes with MiXCR, one entry per CDR3 protein. The table shows nearly 550,000 distinct CDR3 sequences, with 16% occurring only once. Comment on this clonotype: Its antigen is unidentified. Since no conserved phenylalanine or tryptophan closes the CDR3, a read error is the likely cause.

This rearrangement joins TRBV5-1 to TRBJ2-4; no reliable D call. The TCR comes from a human donor in good health (CMV status not recorded). Some clones in this sample may be carry-over from other donors' samples. The sequenced material came from CD8+ T cells from PBMCs. The CDR3: CGSSLDGNIQYL. The CDR3 DNA reads as TGCGGCAGCAGCTTGGACGGAAACATTCAGTACTTA.